These T cell receptor beta chains were read from a single sample in a study of blood T cell repertoires in COVID-19. Profiled with immunoSEQ multiplex PCR; TCRdb holds only in-frame clones, not every one. The sample has roughly 230,000 clones, 90% seen once. The sample was peripheral blood. These receptors all come from a woman between 55 and 75 years old with COVID-19, enrolled during active disease. Each CDR3 is given with its conserved first and last residue. D genes are given only for firm matches. Clone size is shown for a subset of rows, as once, few, many or a class of expanded clone.

once TRBJ2-1 - TRBV14 CASSPPWGAYNEQFF TGTGCCAGCAGCCCTCCCTGGGGCGCCTACAATGAGCAGTTCTTC
once TRBJ2-7 - TRBV10-3 CAPTGDYEQYF TGTGCCCCGACGGGTGACTACGAGCAGTACTTC
- TRBJ2-1 - TRBV7-8 CASRPHWSSYNEQFF TGTGCCAGCAGGCCCCACTGGAGCTCCTACAATGAGCAGTTCTTC
- TRBJ2-5 - TRBV5-4 CASSLDRVLGTQYF TGTGCCAGCAGCTTGGATCGGGTCCTAGGGACCCAGTACTTC
- TRBJ2-3 - TRBV11-2 CASSLGPYQGTQYF TGTGCCAGCAGCTTAGGGCCCTACCAGGGGACGCAGTATTTT
- TRBJ2-2 TRBD2 TRBV11-1 CASSPTSGGAELFF TGTGCCAGCAGCCCGACTAGCGGGGGGGCTGAGCTGTTTTTT
- TRBJ1-1 TRBD1 TRBV7-9 CASSLAGTGDAFF TGTGCCAGCAGCTTAGCCGGGACAGGGGATGCTTTCTTT
- TRBJ1-1 TRBD1 TRBV6-5 CASSFGQGRGNTEAFF TGTGCCAGCAGTTTTGGACAGGGGAGGGGAAACACTGAAGCTTTCTTT
- TRBJ1-2 - TRBV6-6 CASRDQGKDGYTF TGTGCCAGCAGGGACCAGGGTAAGGACGGCTACACCTTC
- TRBJ1-1 - TRBV19 CASTFREGTEAFF TGTGCCAGTACCTTCCGGGAGGGGACTGAAGCTTTCTTT
- TRBJ1-5 TRBD1 TRBV20-1 CSASGQGAPNQPQHF TGCAGTGCTAGTGGACAGGGGGCACCGAATCAGCCCCAGCATTTT
- TRBJ1-2 - TRBV4-3 CASSQDRGHYGYTF TGCGCCAGCAGCCAAGATCGGGGTCACTATGGCTACACCTTC
few TRBJ1-5 TRBD1 TRBV29-1 CSVASGGDQPQHF TGCAGCGTTGCTTCAGGGGGCGATCAGCCCCAGCATTTT
- TRBJ1-2 - TRBV3-1/TRBV3-2 CASSQASYGYTF TGTGCCAGCAGCCAAGCCAGCTATGGCTACACCTTC
- TRBJ2-7 TRBD1 TRBV11-2 CASSLGGTGGYEQYF TGTGCCAGCAGCTTAGGGGGGACAGGTGGCTACGAGCAGTACTTC
- TRBJ1-5 - TRBV10-3 CAISDRTDSNQPQHF TGTGCCATCAGTGATAGGACAGATAGCAATCAGCCCCAGCATTTT
- TRBJ1-2 - TRBV6-2/TRBV6-3 CASSYRSTLPYGYTF TGTGCCAGCAGTTACAGGAGCACCCTTCCCTATGGCTACACCTTC
- TRBJ2-1 - TRBV18 CASSPPGGGKGNEQFF TGTGCCAGCTCACCCCCTGGGGGGGGCAAGGGCAATGAGCAGTTCTTC
- TRBJ1-1 TRBD1 TRBV2 CASRWTGGGRGLTEAFF TGTGCCAGCAGATGGACAGGGGGCGGGAGGGGTTTGACTGAAGCTTTCTTT
once TRBJ1-5 - TRBV6-2/TRBV6-3 CASSYSTGAIGQPQHF TGTGCCAGCAGTTACTCAACAGGCGCGATAGGTCAGCCCCAGCATTTT
- TRBJ2-7 - TRBV19 CASSPVSGGGYEQYF TGTGCCAGTAGCCCGGTTTCCGGAGGAGGCTACGAGCAGTACTTC
- TRBJ1-2 TRBD1 TRBV12-5 CASGLSSGTGYHGYTF TGTGCTAGTGGTTTGTCATCCGGGACAGGGTATCATGGCTACACCTTC
- TRBJ1-2 TRBD1 TRBV7-8 CASSPRQGALQGDGYTF TGTGCCAGCAGCCCGCGACAGGGGGCTTTACAGGGGGATGGCTACACCTTC
once TRBJ2-2 TRBD2 TRBV9 CASSPTSGGAGELFF TGTGCCAGCAGCCCCACTAGCGGGGGGGCCGGGGAGCTGTTTTTT
- TRBJ2-6 TRBD2 TRBV4-3 CASSRGREAGANVLTF TGCGCCAGCAGCCGTGGGAGGGAGGCTGGGGCCAACGTCCTGACTTTC
once TRBJ1-5 - TRBV25-1 CASSEWGGDGNQPQHF TGTGCCAGCAGTGAATGGGGAGGGGATGGCAATCAGCCCCAGCATTTT
few TRBJ1-1 - TRBV5-1 CASSSHIENTEAFF TGCGCCAGCAGCTCTCACATTGAGAACACTGAAGCTTTCTTT
- TRBJ2-1 TRBD2 TRBV7-2 CASSKSGASYNEQFF TGTGCCAGCAGCAAGAGCGGGGCATCTTACAATGAGCAGTTCTTC
- TRBJ1-5 - TRBV19 CASSTTPSNQPQHF TGTGCCAGTAGTACCACACCTAGCAATCAGCCCCAGCATTTT
- TRBJ1-1 - TRBV5-4 CASSLKGGRTEAFF TGTGCCAGCAGCTTAAAAGGAGGTAGGACTGAAGCTTTCTTT
- TRBJ1-2 - TRBV18 CASSPNGRAADGYTF TGTGCCAGCTCACCGAACGGGAGGGCCGCCGATGGCTACACCTTC
- TRBJ2-1 TRBD2 TRBV19 CASSISRGVSYNEQFF TGTGCCAGTAGTATATCGCGGGGGGTGTCCTACAATGAGCAGTTCTTC
- TRBJ1-1 - TRBV27 CASGISRGTEAFF TGTGCCAGCGGGATTTCCCGGGGGACTGAAGCTTTCTTT
- TRBJ2-1 TRBD2 TRBV10-3 CAIRPSGGGHEQFF TGTGCCATCAGGCCTAGCGGGGGGGGACATGAGCAGTTCTTC
- TRBJ1-1 TRBD1 TRBV7-2 CASSWDRRLNTEAFF TGTGCCAGCAGCTGGGACAGGAGGCTGAACACTGAAGCTTTCTTT
- TRBJ1-5 - TRBV5-4 CASSSGGPYSNQPQHF TGTGCCAGCAGCTCTGGCGGGCCTTATAGCAATCAGCCCCAGCATTTT
- TRBJ1-2 - TRBV5-6 CASSPGVGYGYTF TGTGCCAGCAGCCCAGGGGTGGGCTATGGCTACACCTTC
- TRBJ2-1 TRBD2 TRBV5-1 CASSARTSGVINEQFF TGCGCCAGCAGCGCAAGGACTAGCGGGGTCATCAATGAGCAGTTCTTC
- TRBJ2-3 TRBD2 TRBV10-3 CAITSRGLAGGTDTQYF TGTGCCATCACCAGCCGGGGACTAGCGGGGGGGACAGATACGCAGTATTTT
- TRBJ2-5 TRBD1 TRBV5-6 CASSASDRVSRAQETQYF TGTGCCAGCAGCGCCTCGGACAGGGTATCGAGGGCACAAGAGACCCAGTACTTC
once TRBJ1-2 - TRBV7-8 CASSLYPSGGDGYTF TGTGCCAGCAGCTTATACCCTTCCGGGGGAGATGGCTACACCTTC
- TRBJ1-5 - TRBV7-2 CASSLAGGNNQPQHF TGTGCCAGCAGCTTAGCTGGAGGGAACAATCAGCCCCAGCATTTT
once TRBJ2-3 TRBD1 TRBV5-1 CASSLRTGRLTDTQYF TGCGCCAGCAGCTTACGGACAGGGAGGCTGACAGATACGCAGTATTTT
- TRBJ2-2 TRBD1 TRBV7-7 CASSPRQGRDTGELFF TGTGCCAGCAGCCCTCGACAGGGAAGGGACACCGGGGAGCTGTTTTTT
- TRBJ2-2 - TRBV11-3 CASSSTPPGELFF TGTGCCAGCAGCTCCACCCCACCGGGAGAGCTGTTTTTT
- TRBJ2-5 - TRBV7-2 CASSGLPTGGTQYF TGTGCCAGCAGCGGACTACCTACCGGGGGGACCCAGTACTTC
once TRBJ2-5 - TRBV7-9 CASSPSETQYF TGTGCCAGCAGCCCTTCTGAGACCCAGTACTTC
- TRBJ2-5 TRBD2 TRBV19 CASRASGGPVQETQYF TGTGCCAGTAGGGCTAGCGGGGGGCCTGTCCAAGAGACCCAGTACTTC
- TRBJ2-5 - TRBV7-2 CASSLIPARQETQYF TGTGCCAGCAGCTTAATCCCCGCGAGACAAGAGACCCAGTACTTC
- TRBJ1-5 - TRBV27 CASRTEDQPQHF TGTGCCAGCAGGACAGAGGATCAGCCCCAGCATTTT
- TRBJ1-1 - TRBV19 CASSTGGDTEAFF TGTGCCAGTAGTACGGGGGGGGACACTGAAGCTTTCTTT
- TRBJ1-4 - TRBV15 CATSGRGENEKLFF TGTGCCACCAGCGGGCGGGGGGAGAATGAAAAACTGTTTTTT
- TRBJ1-1 - TRBV6-5 CASRTQGGDRTEAFF TGTGCCAGCAGGACCCAAGGAGGCGATAGGACTGAAGCTTTCTTT
- TRBJ1-1 TRBD1 TRBV5-6 CASQGASNTEAFF TGTGCCAGTCAGGGGGCATCGAACACTGAAGCTTTCTTT
- TRBJ2-1 TRBD1 TRBV7-6 CASSLKGGQGPYNEQFF TGTGCCAGCAGCCTTAAAGGAGGACAGGGTCCCTACAATGAGCAGTTCTTC
- TRBJ1-6 - TRBV6-5 CASSYGPNSPLHF TGTGCCAGCAGTTACGGGCCTAATTCACCCCTCCACTTT
- TRBJ1-4 TRBD1 TRBV15 CATSASRGLYEKLFF TGTGCCACCTCAGCGAGTAGGGGGCTTTATGAAAAACTGTTTTTT